This T cell receptor beta chain was observed in a study of blood T cell repertoires in COVID-19. On the study more broadly: Samples came from the United States, Italy and Spain, spanning acute and convalescent COVID-19. T cells, B-cell-depleted T cells, or PBMCs supplied cDNA or gDNA.

This clone was seen only once. The CDR3 runs 15 residues. CDR1 GTSNPN and CDR2 SVGIG come from the germline V gene (reference sequence). V was trimmed by 3 bases and J by 0 bases, leaving 13 bases between them. Under the authors' procedure: Estimated nucleated cell counts came from reference gene primer amplification. Repertoires were generated with immunoSEQ multiplex PCR, while TCRdb's copy carries only in-frame clones and drops some. V and J calls and clone size are those listed in that table; D and trimming were worked out from the DNA. The table lists 250,000 to 300,000 clones, around 90% of them singletons. Participants spanned ages about 18 to 100 years and resided in about two dozen US areas.

The sequenced sample consisted of PBMCs or T cells enriched from blood (not recorded which). This rearrangement joins TRBV30 to TRBJ2-3; perhaps TRBD1 as D (6 bases). The sequence was obtained from a human donor in a cohort exposed to, infected with or recovered from COVID-19 (not recorded which). The donor label of this sample is uncertain. The CDR3 protein is CAWSLRGRSTDTQYF. The CDR3 coding sequence is TGTGCCTGGAGCCTCAGGGGCCGGAGCACAGATACGCAGTATTTT.